The 10 T cell receptor beta chains given below trace back to one sample, sequenced in a study of regulatory T cells in long-lasting Graves disease. Time point noted: newly diagnosed GD, antithyroid drugs for less than 3 months. The authors made the TCR library using RNA they extracted from PBMCs. Relying on iRepertoire HTBI primers and Arm-PCR of CDR3 regions, the team built TCR beta libraries. TCRdb ran MiXCR on the multiplex PCR reads and lists one entry per CDR3 protein. The sample lists approximately 350,000 distinct CDR3 sequences; 10% to 15% were seen once. A further study also used this sample, focusing on T cells in Graves' hyperthyroidism and ophthalmopathy.

This specimen consisted of peripheral blood mononuclear cells (PBMCs), obtained at new diagnosis, from a patient treated with antithyroid drugs. These receptors were collected from a young woman with Graves disease.

This clonotype appeared many times. The chain carries TRBV9 and TRBJ2-7, with D perhaps TRBD2 (6 bases). CDR3 size: 18 residues. Trimming removed 1 base from V and 0 bases from J, with 20 bases in between. The germline CDR1 and CDR2 sequences are SGDLS and YYNGEE. CDR3 nucleotide sequence: TGTGCCAGCAGCGTAATGGGGGATGGAGGGTTGAGCTCCTACGAGCAGTACGTC. This codes for CASSVMGDGGLSSYEQYV.

This clonotype has ten or more counts. This chain connects TRBV12-3 or TRBV12-4 to TRBJ1-2, with D perhaps matching TRBD1 (6 bases). Between the trimmed V and J ends, which lost 0 bases and 2 bases, there was a span of 16 bases. CDR3 length: 17 amino acids. CDR3 coding DNA: TGTGCCAGCAGTTTAGCAATGGGGCAGGGGAGAAACTATGGCTACACCTTC. Residues: CASSLAMGQGRNYGYTF.

This clonotype was seen many times. The CDR3 nucleotides are TGCAGTGCTACCGTCCGCAGCTCCTACAATGAGCAGTTCTTC. Its protein product is CSATVRSSYNEQFF. V usage is TRBV20-1 and J usage is TRBJ2-1, with D hard to call. The CDR3 length is 14 residues. CDR1 is DFQATT, CDR2 SNEGSKA, per germline (reference sequence). The V gene lost 4 bases and the J gene lost 0 bases, with 10 bases spanning the gap.

The table lists this clonotype with many counts. The chain uses TRBV28 and TRBJ1-3, with D hard to call. Germline-derived CDR1 and CDR2 are MDHEN and SYDVKM. V was clipped by 6 bases and J by 0 bases, with 24 bases between them. This CDR3 has 19 amino acids. The DNA of the CDR3 is TGTGCCAGCAGACCTACTAACGATCCGGAGGTCCTCTCTGGAAACACCATATATTTT. Its protein product is CASRPTNDPEVLSGNTIYF.

For this clonotype: At one end, the junction sequence differs from germline, possibly due to a read error. V gene TRBV27 combines with J gene TRBJ2-3; a weak D match, TRBD1 (6 bases). There are 14 residues in the CDR3. Germline loops: CDR1 MNHEY, CDR2 SMNVEV (reference sequence). The DNA for the CDR3 is TGTGCCAGCAGTCTCGGACAGAGCACAGGTACGCAGTATTTT. Translation: CASSLGQSTGTQYF.

Ten or more counts support this clonotype. The J gene is TRBJ2-1, the V gene TRBV7-3; the D is unclear. Germline CDR1 is SGHTA and CDR2 is FQGTGA. This CDR3 has 12 residues. The germline V and J ends were trimmed by 0 bases and 6 bases, with 3 bases remaining between them. The CDR3 here is CASSLTSNEQFF. The DNA of the CDR3 is TGTGCCAGCAGCTTAACAAGCAATGAGCAGTTCTTC. Supplemented by reference TRBV7-3 and TRBJ2-1, the full variable domain reads GAGVSQTPSNKVTEKGKYVELRCDPISGHTALYWYRQSLGQGPEFLIYFQGTGAADDSGLPNDRFFAVRPEGSVSTLKIQRTERGDSAVYLCASSLTSNEQFFGPGTRLTVL.

This clonotype was detected many times. The chain joins TRBV7-8 to TRBJ2-1, with unresolved D. CDR3 size: 14 residues. V lost 1 base to trimming and J lost 9 bases, with 13 bases between them. Germline V gene data show CDR1 as SGHVS and CDR2 as FQNEAQ. Here the CDR3 reads CASSLVRLRGEQFF. The CDR3 bases are TGTGCCAGCAGCTTAGTCCGGCTCCGCGGTGAGCAGTTCTTC.

This clonotype appeared many times. The V gene is TRBV20-1, the J gene TRBJ2-1, with 11 bases aligning to TRBD2. Losses at the gene ends were 4 bases for V and 5 bases for J; bases not matched to a gene: 10. Germline CDR1 is DFQATT and CDR2 is SNEGSKA (reference sequence). This CDR3 is built from 16 residues. For the CDR3, the DNA is TGCAGTGCTACGACGGTTAGCGGGGGGGCCCACAATGAGCAGTTCTTC. Its translation: CSATTVSGGAHNEQFF.

Many counts were recorded for this clonotype. The V call is TRBV28, the J call TRBJ2-3, with D perhaps TRBD1 (8 bases). The CDR3 is 17 amino acids. Germline V CDR1 and CDR2: MDHEN, SYDVKM. The V end lost 5 bases, the J end lost 0 bases, and 18 bases lay between the germline ends. Here the CDR3 DNA reads TGTGCCAGCAGTGGTGAGCGGGACAGGACTAGCACAGATACGCAGTATTTT. Its protein is CASSGERDRTSTDTQYF. Looking up the rest from reference TRBV28 and TRBJ2-3 gives the full variable domain: DVKVTQSSRYLVKRTGEKVFLECVQDMDHENMFWYRQDPGLGLRLIYFSYDVKMKEKGDIPEGYSVSREKKERFSLILESASTNQTSMYLCASSGERDRTSTDTQYFGPGTRLTVL.

This rearrangement joins TRBV7-2 to TRBJ2-4, with D tentatively TRBD2 (7 bases). Germline assignment: CDR1 SGHTA and CDR2 FQGNSA. This CDR3 contains 17 residues. The V end lost 2 bases, the J end lost 0 bases, and 14 bases lay between the germline ends. The CDR3 sequence is CASSLRGGGLAKNIQYF. In nucleotides, the CDR3 is TGTGCCAGCAGCTTAAGGGGGGGGGGTCTAGCCAAAAACATTCAGTACTTC.